This T cell receptor beta chain was recovered during a study of radiation and T cells in renal cell carcinoma. About the research overall: Nephrectomy followed 15 Gy stereotactic body radiation by 4 weeks.

Time point given: baseline pretreatment blood. The sample's treatment: 15 Gy SBRT to primary tumor, nephrectomy 4 weeks later. After SBRT, blood was collected at 2 and 4 weeks, plus baseline. Using immunoSEQ multiplex PCR, the repertoire was profiled, and TCRdb retains in-frame clones only, with some absent. The data hold about 59,000 clones, with 65% to 80% observed a single time. The sample was blood, taken from a patient whose treatment included radiotherapy and nephrectomy. This TCR was sampled from a man in his sixties with renal cell carcinoma.

The CDR3 loop is CASSLWGVRETQYF. DNA of the CDR3: TGTGCCAGCAGCTTGTGGGGAGTTCGAGAGACCCAGTACTTC. The J gene is TRBJ2-5, the V gene TRBV5-4; TRBD2 might be the D (5 bases). Germline V CDR1 and CDR2: SGHNT, YYREEE (reference sequence). The CDR3 is 14 residues long. With 1 base removed from V and 4 bases from J, the gap between germline ends came to 11 bases. Supplemented by reference TRBV5-4 and TRBJ2-5, the full variable domain reads ETGVTQSPTHLIKTRGQQVTLRCSSQSGHNTVSWYQQALGQGPQFIFQYYREEENGRGNFPPRFSGLQFPNYSSELNVNALELDDSALYLCASSLWGVRETQYFGPGTRLLVL.